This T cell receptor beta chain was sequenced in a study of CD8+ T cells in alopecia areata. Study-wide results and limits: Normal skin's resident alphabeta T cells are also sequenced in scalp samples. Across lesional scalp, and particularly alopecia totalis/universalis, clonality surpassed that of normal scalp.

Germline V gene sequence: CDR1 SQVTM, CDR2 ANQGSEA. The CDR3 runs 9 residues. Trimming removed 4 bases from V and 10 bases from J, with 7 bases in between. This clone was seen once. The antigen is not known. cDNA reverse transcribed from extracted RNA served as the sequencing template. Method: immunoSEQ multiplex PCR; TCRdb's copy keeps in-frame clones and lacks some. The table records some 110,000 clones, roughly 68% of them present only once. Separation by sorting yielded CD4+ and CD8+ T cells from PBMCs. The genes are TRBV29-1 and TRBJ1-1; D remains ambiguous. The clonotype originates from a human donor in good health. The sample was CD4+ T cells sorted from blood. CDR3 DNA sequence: TGCAGCGTTGGGTGGGCAGCTTTCTTT. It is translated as CSVGWAAFF.